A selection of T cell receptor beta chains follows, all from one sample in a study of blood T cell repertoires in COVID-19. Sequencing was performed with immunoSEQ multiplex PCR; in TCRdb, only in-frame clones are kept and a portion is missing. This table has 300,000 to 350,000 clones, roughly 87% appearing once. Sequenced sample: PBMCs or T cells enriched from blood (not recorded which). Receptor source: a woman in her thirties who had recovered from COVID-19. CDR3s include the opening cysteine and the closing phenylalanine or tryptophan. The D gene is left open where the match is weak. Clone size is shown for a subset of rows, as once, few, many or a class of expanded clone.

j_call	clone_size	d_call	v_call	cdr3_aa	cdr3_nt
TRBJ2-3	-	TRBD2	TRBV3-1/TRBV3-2	CASSQYGGSDTQYF	TGTGCCAGCAGCCAATACGGGGGGTCAGATACGCAGTATTTT
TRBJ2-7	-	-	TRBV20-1	CSVPNEQYF	TGCAGTGTCCCCAACGAGCAGTACTTC
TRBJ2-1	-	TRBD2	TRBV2	CASSDVSASGGASQFF	TGTGCCAGCAGTGACGTCAGCGCTAGCGGGGGGGCATCGCAGTTCTTC
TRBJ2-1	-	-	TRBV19	CASTLNTRVRSNEQFF	TGTGCCAGTACCCTAAATACTAGAGTCCGGAGCAATGAGCAGTTCTTC
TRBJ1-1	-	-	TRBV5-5	CASSLKRGNTEAFF	TGTGCCAGCAGCTTGAAGAGAGGAAACACTGAAGCTTTCTTT
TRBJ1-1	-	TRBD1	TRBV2	CASSDRVGNTEAFF	TGTGCCAGCAGCGACAGGGTTGGGAACACTGAAGCTTTCTTT
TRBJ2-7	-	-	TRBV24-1	CATSDGGLQGYEQYF	TGTGCCACCAGTGATGGTGGGTTGCAGGGCTACGAGCAGTACTTC
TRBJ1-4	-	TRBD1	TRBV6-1	CASSEVSPWDRSNEKLFF	TGTGCCAGCAGTGAAGTATCTCCGTGGGACAGATCTAATGAAAAACTGTTTTTT
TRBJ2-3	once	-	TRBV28	CASSRGGRTDTQYF	TGTGCCAGCAGTCGCGGGGGCCGCACAGATACGCAGTATTTT
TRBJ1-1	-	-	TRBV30	CAWSVSSNTEAFF	TGTGCCTGGAGTGTATCCAGTAACACTGAAGCTTTCTTT
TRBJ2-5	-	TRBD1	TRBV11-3	CASSSGGQGAEETQYF	TGTGCCAGCAGCTCTGGGGGACAGGGGGCCGAAGAGACCCAGTACTTC
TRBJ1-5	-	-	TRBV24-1	CATSDSQTGWDQPQHF	TGTGCCACCAGTGATTCGCAAACAGGGTGGGATCAGCCCCAGCATTTT
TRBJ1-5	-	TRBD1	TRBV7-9	CASSFGDSHQPQHF	TGTGCCAGCAGCTTTGGGGACAGCCATCAGCCCCAGCATTTT
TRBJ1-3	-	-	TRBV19	CASSPQGGSGNTIYF	TGTGCCAGTAGCCCCCAGGGTGGGTCTGGAAACACCATATATTTT
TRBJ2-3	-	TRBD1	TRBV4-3	CASSQDQGADTQYF	TGCGCCAGCAGCCAAGATCAGGGGGCAGATACGCAGTATTTT
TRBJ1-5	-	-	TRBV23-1	CASSQLSGTGGTVSNQPQHF	TGCGCCAGCAGTCAACTTTCCGGGACCGGGGGGACGGTGAGCAATCAGCCCCAGCATTTT
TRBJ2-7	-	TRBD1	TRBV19	CASSSGQGFSYEQYF	TGTGCCAGTAGTTCGGGACAGGGGTTCTCCTACGAGCAGTACTTC
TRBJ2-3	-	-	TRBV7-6	CASSRVSGSDTQYF	TGTGCCAGCAGCCGCGTGTCGGGATCAGATACGCAGTATTTT
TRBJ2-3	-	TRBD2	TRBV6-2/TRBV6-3	CASSYLTSGGRDTQYF	TGTGCCAGCAGTTACTTGACTAGCGGGGGGAGGGATACGCAGTATTTT
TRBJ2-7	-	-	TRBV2	CASSYSYEQYF	TGTGCCAGCAGTTACAGCTACGAGCAGTACTTC
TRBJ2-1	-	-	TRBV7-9	CASSRTGGGSYNEQFF	TGTGCCAGCAGCCGTACGGGGGGCGGGTCCTACAATGAGCAGTTCTTC
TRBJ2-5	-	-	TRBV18	CASSPPLGGTHQETQYF	TGTGCCAGCTCACCACCGCTCGGGGGAACCCACCAAGAGACCCAGTACTTC
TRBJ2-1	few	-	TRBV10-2	CASSGEGGRTNEQFF	TGCGCCAGCAGTGGGGAGGGGGGTCGTACGAATGAGCAGTTCTTC
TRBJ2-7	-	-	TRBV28	CASVPDPSRVYEQYF	TGTGCCAGCGTACCTGACCCGAGCAGGGTCTACGAGCAGTACTTC
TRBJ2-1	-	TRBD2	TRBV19	CASSMTSGNEQFF	TGTGCCAGTAGTATGACTAGCGGCAATGAGCAGTTCTTC
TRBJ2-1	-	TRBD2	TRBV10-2	CASRPPSGGAGYNEQFF	TGCGCCAGCAGGCCCCCTAGCGGGGGGGCAGGCTACAATGAGCAGTTCTTC
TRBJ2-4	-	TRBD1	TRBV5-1	CASSDSGQGANIQYF	TGCGCCAGCAGCGATTCGGGACAGGGGGCTAACATTCAGTACTTC
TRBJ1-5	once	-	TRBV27	CASSLSYYQPQHF	TGTGCCAGCAGTTTATCGTACTATCAGCCCCAGCATTTT
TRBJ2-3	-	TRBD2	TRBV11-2	CASIPGGGLWADTQYF	TGTGCCAGCATCCCCGGGGGGGGGCTCTGGGCAGATACGCAGTATTTT
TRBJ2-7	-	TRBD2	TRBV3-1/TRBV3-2	CASSQASSGGSSYEQYF	TGTGCCAGCAGCCAAGCTTCTAGCGGGGGGTCTTCCTACGAGCAGTACTTC
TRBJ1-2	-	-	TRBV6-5	CASSYSAGLDGYTF	TGTGCCAGCAGTTACTCTGCTGGGCTGGATGGCTACACCTTC